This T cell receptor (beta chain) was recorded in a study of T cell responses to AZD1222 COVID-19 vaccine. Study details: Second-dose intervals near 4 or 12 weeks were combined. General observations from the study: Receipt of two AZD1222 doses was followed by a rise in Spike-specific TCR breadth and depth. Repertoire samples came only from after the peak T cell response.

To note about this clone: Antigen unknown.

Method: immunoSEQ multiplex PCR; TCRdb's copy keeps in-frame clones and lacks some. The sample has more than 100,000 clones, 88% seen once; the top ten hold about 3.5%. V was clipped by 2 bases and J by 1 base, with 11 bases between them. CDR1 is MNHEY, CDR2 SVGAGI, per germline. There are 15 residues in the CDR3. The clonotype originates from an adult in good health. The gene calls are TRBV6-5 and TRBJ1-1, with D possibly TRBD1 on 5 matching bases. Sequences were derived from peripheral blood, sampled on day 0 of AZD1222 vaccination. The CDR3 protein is CASSYGAGQNTEAFF. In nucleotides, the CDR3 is TGTGCCAGCAGTTACGGGGCAGGTCAGAACACTGAAGCTTTCTTT.